This T cell receptor beta chain was observed in a study of blood T cell repertoires in COVID-19. Study at large: PBMCs, B-cell-depleted T cells, or T cells provided the cDNA or gDNA that made up the material.

V dropped 9 bases and J dropped 2; count of bases not matched to a gene: 7. The germline CDR1 and CDR2 sequences are SGHRS and YFSETQ. The CDR3 runs 14 residues. Study processing details: The authors estimated nucleated cell counts from reference gene primer amplification. Sequencing used immunoSEQ multiplex PCR; TCRdb keeps in-frame clones, though not all of them. V and J calls and clone size are as listed in that table; D and trimming were resolved from the DNA. The sample includes more than 110,000 clones, roughly 85% of them seen just once. The sample holds a few counts of this clone. Each recovered donor of Cohort 3 presented with two negative PCRs, clearance, or symptom resolution.

The receptor's source is a woman in her fifties or sixties who had recovered from COVID-19. Sequencing was done on a sample of PBMCs or T cells enriched from blood (not recorded which). The chain is built from TRBV5-1 and TRBJ2-3; 9 bases are a match to TRBD1. The CDR3, as DNA: TGCGCCACCAAACCACAGGGGGCCACAGATACGCAGTATTTT. This sequence encodes CATKPQGATDTQYF.